A selection of T cell receptor beta chains follows, all from one sample in a study of blood T cell repertoires in COVID-19. TCRdb keeps only in-frame clones here, not all; method: immunoSEQ multiplex PCR. Of approximately 260,000 clones detected, around 90% appear once; the ten largest clones hold roughly 6.3%. Sequencing input: PBMCs or T cells enriched from blood (not recorded which). The receptors stem from a woman in her twenties or thirties with acute COVID-19. The CDR3 runs from the conserved cysteine through the conserved F or W. A D gene is named only where the DNA matches it firmly. Part of the rows lack a size; the others show once, few, many or a class for expanded clones.

d_call: TRBD1
v_call: TRBV28
clone_size: once
j_call: TRBJ1-6
cdr3_aa: CASRQGGPLHF
cdr3_nt: TGTGCCAGTAGACAGGGGGGTCCCCTCCACTTT

d_call: TRBD2
v_call: TRBV11-2
clone_size: once
j_call: TRBJ2-2
cdr3_aa: CASSLTGGQGELFF
cdr3_nt: TGTGCCAGCAGTTTAACGGGGGGTCAAGGGGAGCTGTTTTTT

d_call: -
v_call: TRBV19
clone_size: -
j_call: TRBJ1-2
cdr3_aa: CASSITGAYGYTF
cdr3_nt: TGTGCCAGTAGTATTACAGGTGCCTATGGCTACACCTTC

d_call: TRBD1
v_call: TRBV25-1
clone_size: -
j_call: TRBJ1-5
cdr3_aa: CASSEGGTGHQPQHF
cdr3_nt: TGTGCCAGCAGTGAAGGGGGGACAGGGCATCAGCCCCAGCATTTT

d_call: TRBD1
v_call: TRBV19
clone_size: -
j_call: TRBJ1-2
cdr3_aa: CASRGIRTGEGYTF
cdr3_nt: TGTGCCAGTAGGGGAATCCGGACAGGGGAAGGCTACACCTTC

d_call: TRBD2
v_call: TRBV10-3
clone_size: -
j_call: TRBJ2-1
cdr3_aa: CAISDWLAGNNEQFF
cdr3_nt: TGTGCCATCAGTGATTGGTTAGCGGGGAACAATGAGCAGTTCTTC

d_call: -
v_call: TRBV7-9
clone_size: -
j_call: TRBJ1-2
cdr3_aa: CASSLGIGGGGYTF
cdr3_nt: TGTGCCAGCAGCTTAGGGATCGGAGGTGGGGGCTACACCTTC

d_call: TRBD1
v_call: TRBV23-1
clone_size: -
j_call: TRBJ1-6
cdr3_aa: CASSQNRDRGFNSPLHF
cdr3_nt: TGCGCCAGCAGTCAAAACCGGGACAGGGGTTTTAATTCACCCCTCCACTTT

d_call: TRBD2
v_call: TRBV13
clone_size: -
j_call: TRBJ2-7
cdr3_aa: CASGRLAGGDEQYF
cdr3_nt: TGTGCCAGCGGGCGACTAGCGGGAGGGGACGAGCAGTACTTC

d_call: -
v_call: TRBV7-3
clone_size: -
j_call: TRBJ2-3
cdr3_aa: CASSLTGSHTDTQYF
cdr3_nt: TGTGCCAGCAGCTTAACCGGGTCCCACACAGATACGCAGTATTTT

d_call: -
v_call: TRBV2
clone_size: -
j_call: TRBJ1-5
cdr3_aa: CASSDRVDNQPQHF
cdr3_nt: TGTGCCAGCAGTGATCGGGTCGACAATCAGCCCCAGCATTTT

d_call: TRBD1
v_call: TRBV7-9
clone_size: -
j_call: TRBJ2-7
cdr3_aa: CASSETGTTYEQYF
cdr3_nt: TGTGCCAGCAGCGAGACAGGGACCACCTACGAGCAGTACTTC

d_call: -
v_call: TRBV28
clone_size: few
j_call: TRBJ2-3
cdr3_aa: CASSPISNTQYF
cdr3_nt: TGTGCCAGCAGCCCCATTTCAAATACGCAGTATTTT

d_call: TRBD1
v_call: TRBV28
clone_size: -
j_call: TRBJ1-1
cdr3_aa: CASSSPWGTVVNTEAFF
cdr3_nt: TGTGCCAGCAGTTCACCATGGGGGACAGTGGTGAACACTGAAGCTTTCTTT

d_call: TRBD1
v_call: TRBV7-9
clone_size: -
j_call: TRBJ2-7
cdr3_aa: CASRGQDGIGYEQYF
cdr3_nt: TGTGCCAGCAGAGGACAGGATGGTATCGGATACGAGCAGTACTTC

d_call: TRBD2
v_call: TRBV13
clone_size: -
j_call: TRBJ2-7
cdr3_aa: CASSLGGGLAGNPSYEQYF
cdr3_nt: TGTGCCAGCAGCTTAGGGGGGGGACTAGCGGGAAACCCCTCCTACGAGCAGTACTTC